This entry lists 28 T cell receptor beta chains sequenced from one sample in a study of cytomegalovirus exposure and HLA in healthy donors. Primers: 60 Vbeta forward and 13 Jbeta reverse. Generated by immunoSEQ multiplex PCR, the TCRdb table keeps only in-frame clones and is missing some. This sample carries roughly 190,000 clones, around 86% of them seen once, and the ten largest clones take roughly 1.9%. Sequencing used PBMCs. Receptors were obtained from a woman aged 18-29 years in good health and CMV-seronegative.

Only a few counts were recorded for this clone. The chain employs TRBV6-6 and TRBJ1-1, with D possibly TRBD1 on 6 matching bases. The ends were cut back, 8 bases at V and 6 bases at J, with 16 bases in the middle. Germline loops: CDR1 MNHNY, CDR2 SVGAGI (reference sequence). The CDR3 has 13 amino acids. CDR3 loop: CASLVGGLAEAFF. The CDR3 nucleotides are TGTGCCAGCCTCGTGGGGGGGCTCGCTGAAGCTTTCTTT.

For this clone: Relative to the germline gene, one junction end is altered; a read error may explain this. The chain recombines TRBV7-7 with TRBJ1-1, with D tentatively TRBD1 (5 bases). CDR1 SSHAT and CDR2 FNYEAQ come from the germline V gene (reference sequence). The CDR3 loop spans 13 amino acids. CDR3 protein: CASSSGRGTEAFF. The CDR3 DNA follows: TGTGCTAGCAGCTCGGGCCGGGGGACTGAAGCTTTCTTT. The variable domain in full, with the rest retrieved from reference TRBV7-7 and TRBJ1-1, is GAGVSQSPRYKVTKRGQDVTLRCDPISSHATLYWYQQALGQGPEFLTYFNYEAQPDKSGLPSDRFSAERPEGSISTLTIQRTEQRDSAMYRCASSSGRGTEAFFGQGTRLTVV.

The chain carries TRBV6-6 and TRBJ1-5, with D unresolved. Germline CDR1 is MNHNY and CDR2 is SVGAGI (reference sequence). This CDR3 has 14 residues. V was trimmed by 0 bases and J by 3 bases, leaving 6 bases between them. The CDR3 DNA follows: TGTGCCAGCAGTTACTCCGCAGTCAATCAGCCCCAGCATTTT. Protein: CASSYSAVNQPQHF.

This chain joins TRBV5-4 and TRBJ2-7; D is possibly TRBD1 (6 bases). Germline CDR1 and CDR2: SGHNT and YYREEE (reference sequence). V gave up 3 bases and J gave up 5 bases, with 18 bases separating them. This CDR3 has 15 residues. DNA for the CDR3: TGTGCCAGCAGCTGGCGGGCAGGGGAATCCGACGAGCAGTACTTC. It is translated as CASSWRAGESDEQYF.

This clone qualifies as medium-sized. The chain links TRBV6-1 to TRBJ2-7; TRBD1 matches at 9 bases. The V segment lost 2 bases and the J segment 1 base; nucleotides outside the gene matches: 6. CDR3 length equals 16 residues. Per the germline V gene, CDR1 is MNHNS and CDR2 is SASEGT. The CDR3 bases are TGTGCCAGCAGTGAAATCGGACAGGGGTTATCCTACGAGCAGTACTTC. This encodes CASSEIGQGLSYEQYF.

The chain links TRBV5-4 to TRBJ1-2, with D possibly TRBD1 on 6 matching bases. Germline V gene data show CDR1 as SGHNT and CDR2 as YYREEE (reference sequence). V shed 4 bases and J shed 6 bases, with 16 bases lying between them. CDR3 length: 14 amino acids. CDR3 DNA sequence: TGTGCCAGCAGCCGAGCAGGGGATGGACATGGCTACACCTTC. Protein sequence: CASSRAGDGHGYTF.

The CDR3 is CASSYSGRRGEKLFF. The CDR3 DNA sequence: TGTGCCAGCAGTTACTCTGGGCGCCGAGGGGAAAAACTGTTTTTT. The genes are TRBV6-5 and TRBJ1-4, with unresolved D. CDR3 size: 15 residues. Trimming cost V 0 bases and J 8 bases, with 13 bases left between them. Looked up from germline, CDR1 is MNHEY and CDR2 is SVGAGI.

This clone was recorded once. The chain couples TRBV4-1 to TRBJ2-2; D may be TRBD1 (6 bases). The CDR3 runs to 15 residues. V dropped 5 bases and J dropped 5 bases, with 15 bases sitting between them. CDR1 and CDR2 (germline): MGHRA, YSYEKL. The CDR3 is CASSESTQGTGELFF. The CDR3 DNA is TGCGCCAGCAGCGAGTCGACACAGGGAACCGGGGAGCTGTTTTTT.

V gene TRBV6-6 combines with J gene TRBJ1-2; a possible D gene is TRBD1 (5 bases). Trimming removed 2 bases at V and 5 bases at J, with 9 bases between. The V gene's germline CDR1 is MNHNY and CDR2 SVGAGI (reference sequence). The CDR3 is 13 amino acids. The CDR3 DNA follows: TGTGCCAGCAGTTACGGAGGGGATTATGGCTACACCTTC. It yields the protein CASSYGGDYGYTF.

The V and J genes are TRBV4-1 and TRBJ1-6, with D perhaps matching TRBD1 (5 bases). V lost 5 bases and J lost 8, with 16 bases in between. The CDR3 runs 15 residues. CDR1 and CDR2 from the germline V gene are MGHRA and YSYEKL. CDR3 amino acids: CASSSGTAIYSPLHF. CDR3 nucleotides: TGCGCCAGCAGCAGCGGGACGGCGATTTATTCACCCCTCCACTTT.

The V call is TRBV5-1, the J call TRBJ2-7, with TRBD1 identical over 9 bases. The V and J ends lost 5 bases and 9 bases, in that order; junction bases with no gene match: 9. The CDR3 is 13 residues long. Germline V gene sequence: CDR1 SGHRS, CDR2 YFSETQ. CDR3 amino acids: CASRETGGTGQYF. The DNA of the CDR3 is TGCGCCAGCAGAGAAACAGGGGGCACGGGGCAGTACTTC. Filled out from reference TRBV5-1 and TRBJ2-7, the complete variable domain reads KAGVTQTPRYLIKTRGQQVTLSCSPISGHRSVSWYQQTPGQGLQFLFEYFSETQRNKGNFPGRFSGRQFSNSRSEMNVSTLELGDSALYLCASRETGGTGQYFGPGTRLTVT.

CDR3 bases: TGTGCCAGCAGCTCACAGGGGCTGAACACTGAAGCTTTCTTT. This encodes CASSSQGLNTEAFF. J is TRBJ1-1 and V is TRBV7-2; 7 nucleotides line up with TRBD1. This CDR3 has 14 residues. The germline V gene has CDR1 SGHTA and CDR2 FQGNSA. Trimming took 4 bases from V and 0 from J; bases not matched to a gene: 2.

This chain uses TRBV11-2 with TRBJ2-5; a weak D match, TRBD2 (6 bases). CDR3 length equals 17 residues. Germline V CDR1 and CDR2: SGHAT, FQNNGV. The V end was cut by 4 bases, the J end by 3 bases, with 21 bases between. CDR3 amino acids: CASSYPALVGGKETQYF. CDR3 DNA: TGTGCCAGCAGCTACCCAGCCCTGGTGGGCGGGAAAGAGACCCAGTACTTC.

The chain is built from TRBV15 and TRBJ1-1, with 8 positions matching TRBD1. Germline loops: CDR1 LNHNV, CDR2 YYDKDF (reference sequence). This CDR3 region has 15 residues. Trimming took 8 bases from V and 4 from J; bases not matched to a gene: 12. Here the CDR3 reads CATSKAGGLSTEAFF. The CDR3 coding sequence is TGTGCCACCTCCAAGGCAGGGGGCTTGAGCACTGAAGCTTTCTTT.

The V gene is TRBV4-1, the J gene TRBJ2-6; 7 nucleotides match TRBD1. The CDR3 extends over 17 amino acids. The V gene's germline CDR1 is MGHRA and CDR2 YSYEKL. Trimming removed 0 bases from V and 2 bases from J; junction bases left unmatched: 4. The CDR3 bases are TGCGCCAGCAGCCAAGAACCGGGGACAGCTGGGGCCAACGTCCTGACTTTC. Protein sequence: CASSQEPGTAGANVLTF.

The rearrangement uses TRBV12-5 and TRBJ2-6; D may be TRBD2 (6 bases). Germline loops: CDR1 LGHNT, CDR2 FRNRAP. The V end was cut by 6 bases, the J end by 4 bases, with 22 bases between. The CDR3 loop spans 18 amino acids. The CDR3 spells CASGPYGTFLTGANVLTF. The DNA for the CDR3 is TGTGCTAGTGGCCCTTATGGGACTTTCCTTACCGGGGCCAACGTCCTGACTTTC.

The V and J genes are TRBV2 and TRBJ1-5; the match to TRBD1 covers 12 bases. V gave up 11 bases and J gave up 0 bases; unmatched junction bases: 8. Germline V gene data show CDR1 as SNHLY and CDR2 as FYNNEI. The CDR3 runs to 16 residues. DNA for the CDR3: TGTGCCTACTCCGGGACAGGGGGCCTTAGCAATCAGCCCCAGCATTTT. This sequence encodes CAYSGTGGLSNQPQHF.

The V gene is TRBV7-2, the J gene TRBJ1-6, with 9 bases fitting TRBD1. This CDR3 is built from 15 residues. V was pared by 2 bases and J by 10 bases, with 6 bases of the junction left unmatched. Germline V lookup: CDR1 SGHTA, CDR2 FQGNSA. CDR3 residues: CASSLRTGARSPLHF. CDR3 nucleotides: TGTGCCAGCAGCTTACGGACAGGGGCAAGGTCACCCCTCCACTTT.

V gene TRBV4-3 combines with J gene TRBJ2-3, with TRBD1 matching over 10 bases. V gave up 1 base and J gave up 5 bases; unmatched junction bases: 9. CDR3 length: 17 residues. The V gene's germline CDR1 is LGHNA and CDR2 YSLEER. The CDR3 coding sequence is TGCGCCAGCAGCCAAGGATTTGGGACAGGGGATCGAGATACGCAGTATTTT. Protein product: CASSQGFGTGDRDTQYF.

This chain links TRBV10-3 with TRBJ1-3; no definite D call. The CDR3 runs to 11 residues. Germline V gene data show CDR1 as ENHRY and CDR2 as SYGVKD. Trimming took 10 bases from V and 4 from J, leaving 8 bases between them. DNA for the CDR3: TGTGCCACCGGTCCGGGAAACACCATATATTTT. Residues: CATGPGNTIYF.

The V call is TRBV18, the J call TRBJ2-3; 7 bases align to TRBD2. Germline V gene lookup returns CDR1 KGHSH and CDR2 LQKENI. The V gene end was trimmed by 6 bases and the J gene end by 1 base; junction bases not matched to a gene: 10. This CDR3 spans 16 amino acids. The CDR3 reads CASSPGEGGGTDTQYF. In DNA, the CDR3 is TGTGCCAGCTCCCCGGGGGAGGGCGGAGGCACAGATACGCAGTATTTT.

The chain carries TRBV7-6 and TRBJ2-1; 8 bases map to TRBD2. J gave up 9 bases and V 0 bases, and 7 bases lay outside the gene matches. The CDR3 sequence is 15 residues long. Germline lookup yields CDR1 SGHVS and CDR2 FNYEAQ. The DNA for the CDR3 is TGTGCCAGCAGCTTAGCGACTAGCGTGCCCCGTGAGCAGTTCTTC. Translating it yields CASSLATSVPREQFF. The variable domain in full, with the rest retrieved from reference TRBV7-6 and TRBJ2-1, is GAGVSQSPRYKVTKRGQDVALRCDPISGHVSLYWYRQALGQGPEFLTYFNYEAQQDKSGLPNDRFSAERPEGSISTLTIQRTEQRDSAMYRCASSLATSVPREQFFGPGTRLTVL.

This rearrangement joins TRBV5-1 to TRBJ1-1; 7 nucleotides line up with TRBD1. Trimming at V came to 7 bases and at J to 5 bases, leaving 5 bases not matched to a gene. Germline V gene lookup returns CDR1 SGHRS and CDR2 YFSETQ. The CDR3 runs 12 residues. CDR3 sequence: CASQGGETEAFF. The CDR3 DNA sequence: TGCGCCAGCCAGGGGGGAGAAACTGAAGCTTTCTTT. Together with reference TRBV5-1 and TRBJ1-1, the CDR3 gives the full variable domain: KAGVTQTPRYLIKTRGQQVTLSCSPISGHRSVSWYQQTPGQGLQFLFEYFSETQRNKGNFPGRFSGRQFSNSRSEMNVSTLELGDSALYLCASQGGETEAFFGQGTRLTVV.

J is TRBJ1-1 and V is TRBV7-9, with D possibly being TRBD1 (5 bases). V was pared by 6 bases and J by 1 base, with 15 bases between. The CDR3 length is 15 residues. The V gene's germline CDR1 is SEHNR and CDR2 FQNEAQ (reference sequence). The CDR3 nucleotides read TGTGCCAGCAGACAAACAGGTGCTAAGAACACTGAAGCTTTCTTT. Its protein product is CASRQTGAKNTEAFF.

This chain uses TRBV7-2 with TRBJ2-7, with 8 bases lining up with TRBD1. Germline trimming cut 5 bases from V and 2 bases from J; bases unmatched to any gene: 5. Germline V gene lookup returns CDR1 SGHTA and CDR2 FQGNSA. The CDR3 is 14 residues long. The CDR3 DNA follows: TGTGCCAGCAGCCAGGACAGGGCAACCTACGAGCAGTACTTC. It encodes CASSQDRATYEQYF.

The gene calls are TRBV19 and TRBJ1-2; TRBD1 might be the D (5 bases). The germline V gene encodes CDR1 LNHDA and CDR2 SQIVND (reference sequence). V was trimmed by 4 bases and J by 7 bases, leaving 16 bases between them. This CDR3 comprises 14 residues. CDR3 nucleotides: TGTGCCAGTAGTAAGGTGGGGCCAGGGCCTGGCTACACCTTC. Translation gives CASSKVGPGPGYTF.

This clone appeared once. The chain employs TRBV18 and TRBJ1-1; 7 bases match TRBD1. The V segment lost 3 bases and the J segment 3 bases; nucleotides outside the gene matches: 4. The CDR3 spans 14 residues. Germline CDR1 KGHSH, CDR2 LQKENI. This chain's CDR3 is CASSPNRGDTEAFF. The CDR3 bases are TGTGCCAGCTCACCGAACAGGGGAGACACTGAAGCTTTCTTT.

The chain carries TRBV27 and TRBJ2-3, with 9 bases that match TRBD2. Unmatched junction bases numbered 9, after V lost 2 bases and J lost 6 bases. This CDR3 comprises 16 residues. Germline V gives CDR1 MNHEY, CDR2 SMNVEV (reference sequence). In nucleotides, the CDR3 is TGTGCCAGCAGTTTAGGCCCTAGCGGGAACGTCGATACGCAGTATTTT. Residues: CASSLGPSGNVDTQYF.